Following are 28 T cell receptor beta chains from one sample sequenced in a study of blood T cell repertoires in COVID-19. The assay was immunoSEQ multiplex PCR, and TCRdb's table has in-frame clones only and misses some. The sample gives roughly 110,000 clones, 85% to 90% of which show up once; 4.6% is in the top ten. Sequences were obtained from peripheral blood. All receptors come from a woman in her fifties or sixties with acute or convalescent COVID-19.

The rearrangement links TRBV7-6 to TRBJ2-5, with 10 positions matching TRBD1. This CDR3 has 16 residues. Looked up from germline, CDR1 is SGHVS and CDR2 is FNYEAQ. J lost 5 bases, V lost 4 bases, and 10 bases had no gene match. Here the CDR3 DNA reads TGTGCCAGCAGCTCCGATCCGGGACAGGGGTGGGAGACCCAGTACTTC. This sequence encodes CASSSDPGQGWETQYF.

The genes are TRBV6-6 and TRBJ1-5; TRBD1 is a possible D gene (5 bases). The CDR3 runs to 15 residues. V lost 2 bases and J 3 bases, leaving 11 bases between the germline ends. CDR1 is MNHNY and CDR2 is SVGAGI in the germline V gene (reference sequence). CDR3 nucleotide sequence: TGTGCCAGCAGTTACACCGGGGACTCCAATCAGCCCCAGCATTTT. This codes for CASSYTGDSNQPQHF.

CDR3 coding DNA: TGTGCCACCGTAACTCCAGGGGAAGAGACCCAGTACTTC. Its protein is CATVTPGEETQYF. This chain uses TRBV24-1 with TRBJ2-5; weak D call: TRBD1 (6 bases). Trimming stripped 9 bases from V and 3 bases from J, with 13 bases between. This CDR3 has 13 residues. Germline V lookup: CDR1 KGHDR, CDR2 SFDVKD.

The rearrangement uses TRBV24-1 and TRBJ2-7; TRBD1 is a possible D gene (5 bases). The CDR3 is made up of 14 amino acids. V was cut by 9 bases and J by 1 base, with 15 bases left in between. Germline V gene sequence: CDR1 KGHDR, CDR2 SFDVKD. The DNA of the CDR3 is TGTGCCACCTCGGCCGGGCAGGGTTCCTACGAGCAGTACTTC. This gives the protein CATSAGQGSYEQYF.

CDR3 protein: CASSLAGGQVFDQPQHF. As DNA, the CDR3 is TGTGCCAGCAGCCTGGCGGGGGGACAGGTCTTTGATCAGCCCCAGCATTTT. The J gene is TRBJ1-5, the V gene TRBV5-6, with 8 bases matching TRBD1. The V gene end was trimmed by 4 bases and the J gene end by 5 bases; junction bases not matched to a gene: 14. The CDR3 sequence is 17 residues long. Germline assignment: CDR1 SGHDT and CDR2 YYEEEE.

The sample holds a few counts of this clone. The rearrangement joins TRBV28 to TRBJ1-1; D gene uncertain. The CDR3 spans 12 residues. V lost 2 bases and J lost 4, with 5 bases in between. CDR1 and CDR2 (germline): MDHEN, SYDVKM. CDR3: CASSLSSTEAFF. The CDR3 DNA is TGTGCCAGCAGTTTAAGTAGCACTGAAGCTTTCTTT.

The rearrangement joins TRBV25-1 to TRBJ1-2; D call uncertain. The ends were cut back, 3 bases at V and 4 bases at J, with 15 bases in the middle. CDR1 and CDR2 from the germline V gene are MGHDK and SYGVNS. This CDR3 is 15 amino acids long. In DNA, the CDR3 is TGTGCCAGCAGTGATCCCGGGATTCCCCTCTATGGCTACACCTTC. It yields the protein CASSDPGIPLYGYTF.

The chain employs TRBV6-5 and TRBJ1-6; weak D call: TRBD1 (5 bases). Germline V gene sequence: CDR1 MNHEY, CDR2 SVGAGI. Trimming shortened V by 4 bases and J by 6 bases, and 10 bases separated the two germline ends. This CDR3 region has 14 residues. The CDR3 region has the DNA TGTGCCAGCAGTTCAGGGAAGGGTAATTCACCCCTCCACTTT. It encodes CASSSGKGNSPLHF.

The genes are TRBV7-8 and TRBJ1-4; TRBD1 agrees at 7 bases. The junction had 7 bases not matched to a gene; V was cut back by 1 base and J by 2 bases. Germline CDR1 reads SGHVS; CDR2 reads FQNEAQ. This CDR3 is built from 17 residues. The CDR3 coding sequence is TGTGCCAGCAGCTTAGGAGGGGGCCTAGGGACTAATGAAAAACTGTTTTTT. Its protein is CASSLGGGLGTNEKLFF.

The CDR3 DNA reads as TGTGCCAGCAGCCAAGATCTTTCGTTCCTGGACAGCCACACTGTTCGTTATGGCTACACCTTC. This translates into CASSQDLSFLDSHTVRYGYTF. The chain has TRBV3-1 (or the pseudogene TRBV3-2) and TRBJ1-2; D is perhaps TRBD1 (6 bases). CDR1 and CDR2 from the germline V gene are LGHDT and YNNKEL (reference sequence). With 0 bases removed from V and 5 bases from J, the gap between germline ends came to 31 bases. CDR3 length: 21 amino acids.

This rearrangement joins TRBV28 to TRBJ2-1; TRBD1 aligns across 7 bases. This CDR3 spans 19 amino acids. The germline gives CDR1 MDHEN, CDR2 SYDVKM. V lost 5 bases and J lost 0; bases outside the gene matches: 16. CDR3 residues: CASSKNRDSHKISYNEQFF. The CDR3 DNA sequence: TGTGCCAGCAGTAAAAACCGGGACAGCCATAAGATCTCCTACAATGAGCAGTTCTTC.

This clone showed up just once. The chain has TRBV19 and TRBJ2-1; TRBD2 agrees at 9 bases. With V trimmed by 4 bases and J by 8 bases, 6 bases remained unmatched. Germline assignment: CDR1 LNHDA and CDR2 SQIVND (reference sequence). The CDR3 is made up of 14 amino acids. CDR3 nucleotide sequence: TGTGCCAGTAGTACCTGGACTAGCGTCGATGAGCAGTTCTTC. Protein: CASSTWTSVDEQFF.

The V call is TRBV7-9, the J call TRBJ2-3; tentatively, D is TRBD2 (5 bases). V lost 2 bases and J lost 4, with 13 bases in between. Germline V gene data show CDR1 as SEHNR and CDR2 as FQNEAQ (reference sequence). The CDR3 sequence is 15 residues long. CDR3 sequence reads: CASSLLRGRPDTQYF. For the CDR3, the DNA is TGTGCCAGCAGCTTACTTCGGGGAAGGCCAGATACGCAGTATTTT.

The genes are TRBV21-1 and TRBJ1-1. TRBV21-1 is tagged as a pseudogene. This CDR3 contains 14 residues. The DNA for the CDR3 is TGTGCCAGCAGGGAGGGGTTCCTGGGAACTGAAGCTTTCTTT. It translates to CASREGFLGTEAFF.

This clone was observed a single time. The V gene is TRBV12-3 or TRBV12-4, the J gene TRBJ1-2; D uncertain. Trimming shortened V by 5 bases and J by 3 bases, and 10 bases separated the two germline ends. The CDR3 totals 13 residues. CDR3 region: CASSRLLHYGYTF. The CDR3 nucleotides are TGTGCCAGCAGTCGACTGCTCCACTATGGCTACACCTTC.

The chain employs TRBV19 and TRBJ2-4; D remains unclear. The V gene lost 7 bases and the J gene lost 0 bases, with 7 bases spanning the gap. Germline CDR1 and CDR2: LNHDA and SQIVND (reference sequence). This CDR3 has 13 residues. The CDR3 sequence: CASIAPAKNIQYF. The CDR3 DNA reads TGTGCCAGTATAGCCCCAGCCAAAAACATTCAGTACTTC.

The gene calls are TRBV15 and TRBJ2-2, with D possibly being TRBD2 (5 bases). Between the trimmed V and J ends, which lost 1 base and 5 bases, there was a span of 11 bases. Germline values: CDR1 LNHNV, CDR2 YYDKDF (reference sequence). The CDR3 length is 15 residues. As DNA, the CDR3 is TGTGCCACCAGCAGAGTAAGGTCGGGAACCGGGGAGCTGTTTTTT. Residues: CATSRVRSGTGELFF. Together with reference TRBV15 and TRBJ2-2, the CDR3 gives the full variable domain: DAMVIQNPRYQVTQFGKPVTLSCSQTLNHNVMYWYQQKSSQAPKLLFHYYDKDFNNEADTPDNFQSRRPNTSFCFLDIRSPGLGDTAMYLCATSRVRSGTGELFFGEGSRLTVL.

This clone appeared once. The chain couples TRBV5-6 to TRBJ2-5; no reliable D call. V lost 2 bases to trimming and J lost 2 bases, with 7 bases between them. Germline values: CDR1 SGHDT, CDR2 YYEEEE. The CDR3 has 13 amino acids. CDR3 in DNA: TGTGCCAGCAGCTTTTCAGGTCAAGAGACCCAGTACTTC. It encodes CASSFSGQETQYF.

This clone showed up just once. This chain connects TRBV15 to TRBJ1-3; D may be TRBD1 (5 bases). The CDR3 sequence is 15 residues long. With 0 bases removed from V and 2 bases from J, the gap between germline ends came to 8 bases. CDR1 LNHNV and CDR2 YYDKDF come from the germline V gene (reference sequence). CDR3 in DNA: TGTGCCACCAGCAGAGATCAGGGTACTGGAAACACCATATATTTT. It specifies CATSRDQGTGNTIYF.

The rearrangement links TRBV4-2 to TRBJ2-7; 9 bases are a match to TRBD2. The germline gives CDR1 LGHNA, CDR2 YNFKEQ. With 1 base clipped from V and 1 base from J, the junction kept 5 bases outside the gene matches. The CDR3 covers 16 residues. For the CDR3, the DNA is TGTGCCAGCAGCCAAGCCCCGAGCGGGGGGTCCTACGAGCAGTACTTC. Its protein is CASSQAPSGGSYEQYF.

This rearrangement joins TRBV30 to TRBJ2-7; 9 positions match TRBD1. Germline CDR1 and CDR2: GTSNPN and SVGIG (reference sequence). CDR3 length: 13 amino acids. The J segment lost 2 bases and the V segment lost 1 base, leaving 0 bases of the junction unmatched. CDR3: CAWSGTGAYEQYF. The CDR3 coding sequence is TGTGCCTGGAGTGGGACAGGGGCCTACGAGCAGTACTTC.

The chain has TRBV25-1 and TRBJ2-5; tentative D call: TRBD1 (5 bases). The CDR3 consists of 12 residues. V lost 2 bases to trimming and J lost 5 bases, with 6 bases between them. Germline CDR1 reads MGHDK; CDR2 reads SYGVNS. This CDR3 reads CASSERGETQYF. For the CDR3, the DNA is TGTGCCAGCAGTGAAAGGGGTGAGACCCAGTACTTC.

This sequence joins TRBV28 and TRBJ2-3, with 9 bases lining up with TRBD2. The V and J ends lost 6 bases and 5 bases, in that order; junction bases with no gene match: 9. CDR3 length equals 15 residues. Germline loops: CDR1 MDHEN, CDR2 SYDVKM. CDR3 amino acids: CASSQRVSGRDTQYF. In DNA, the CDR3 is TGTGCCAGCAGCCAAAGGGTTAGCGGGAGAGATACGCAGTATTTT.

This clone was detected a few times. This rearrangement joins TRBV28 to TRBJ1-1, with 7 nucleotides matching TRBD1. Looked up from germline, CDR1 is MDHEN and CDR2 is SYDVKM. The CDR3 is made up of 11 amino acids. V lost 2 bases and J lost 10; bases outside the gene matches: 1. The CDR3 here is CASSLQGVAFF. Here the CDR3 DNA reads TGTGCCAGCAGTTTACAGGGGGTAGCTTTCTTT.

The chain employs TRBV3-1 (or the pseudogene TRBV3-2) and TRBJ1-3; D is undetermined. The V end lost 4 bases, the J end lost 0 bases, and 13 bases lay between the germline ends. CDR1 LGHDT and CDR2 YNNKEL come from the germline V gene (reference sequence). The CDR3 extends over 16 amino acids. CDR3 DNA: TGTGCCAGCAGCCCGTCATTTGGAGACTCTGGAAACACCATATATTTT. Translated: CASSPSFGDSGNTIYF.

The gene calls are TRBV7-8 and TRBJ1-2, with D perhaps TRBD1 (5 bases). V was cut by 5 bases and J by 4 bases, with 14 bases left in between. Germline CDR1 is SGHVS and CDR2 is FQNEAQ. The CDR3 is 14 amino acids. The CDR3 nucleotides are TGTGCCAGCAGCATAACCGGGACTTCCTATGGCTACACCTTC. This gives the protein CASSITGTSYGYTF.

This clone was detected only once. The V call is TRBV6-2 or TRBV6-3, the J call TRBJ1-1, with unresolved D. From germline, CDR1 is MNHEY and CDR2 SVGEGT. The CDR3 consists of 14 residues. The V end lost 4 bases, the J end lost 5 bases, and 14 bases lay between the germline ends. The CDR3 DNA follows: TGTGCCAGCAGTTCTCACTCCGGACTTACTGAAGCTTTCTTT. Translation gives CASSSHSGLTEAFF.

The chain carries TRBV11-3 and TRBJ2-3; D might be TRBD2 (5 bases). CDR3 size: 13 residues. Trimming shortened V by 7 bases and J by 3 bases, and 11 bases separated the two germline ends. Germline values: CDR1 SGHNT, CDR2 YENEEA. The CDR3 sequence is CASKDSGTDTQYF. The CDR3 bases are TGTGCCAGCAAGGACTCGGGTACAGATACGCAGTATTTT.